Below are 16 T cell receptor beta chains sequenced from a single sample in a study of blood T cell repertoires in COVID-19. TCRdb keeps only in-frame clones here, not all; method: immunoSEQ multiplex PCR. Of 320,000 or so clones listed, around 85% are singletons. Sequencing used PBMCs or T cells enriched from blood (not recorded which). The receptors were gathered from a woman aged 25 to 39 who had been exposed to COVID-19.

This chain links TRBV5-6 with TRBJ2-5; D gene uncertain. The CDR3 extends over 17 amino acids. Germline V CDR1 and CDR2: SGHDT, YYEEEE. Trimming removed 0 bases at V and 3 bases at J, with 18 bases between. CDR3 DNA: TGTGCCAGCAGCTTGGCCTCTGCTGCAGTGAACAAAGAGACCCAGTACTTC. This sequence encodes CASSLASAAVNKETQYF.

This chain joins TRBV2 and TRBJ1-5; D uncertain. Germline V CDR1 and CDR2: SNHLY, FYNNEI. V was trimmed by 3 bases and J by 12 bases, leaving 12 bases between them. The length of the CDR3 is 12 residues. CDR3 nucleotide sequence: TGTGCCAGCAGTGACCCGCAGACGGGCCAGCATTTT. Its translation is CASSDPQTGQHF.

This rearrangement joins TRBV28 to TRBJ2-1; 11 bases are shared with TRBD2. Looked up from germline, CDR1 is MDHEN and CDR2 is SYDVKM. The CDR3 has 18 residues. The V gene end was trimmed by 5 bases and the J gene end by 8 bases; junction bases not matched to a gene: 17. The CDR3 loop reads CASSGPGSGGVIRDEQFF. In DNA form, the CDR3 reads TGTGCCAGCAGTGGCCCGGGTAGCGGGGGGGTAATAAGGGATGAGCAGTTCTTC. Together with reference TRBV28 and TRBJ2-1, the CDR3 gives the full variable domain: DVKVTQSSRYLVKRTGEKVFLECVQDMDHENMFWYRQDPGLGLRLIYFSYDVKMKEKGDIPEGYSVSREKKERFSLILESASTNQTSMYLCASSGPGSGGVIRDEQFFGPGTRLTVL.

This clone was detected once. The chain uses TRBV6-1 and TRBJ2-7; D might be TRBD2 (5 bases). V was cut by 3 bases and J by 4 bases, with 16 bases left in between. The CDR3 consists of 15 residues. The germline CDR1 and CDR2 sequences are MNHNS and SASEGT. The CDR3 region has the DNA TGTGCCAGCAGTGAGTCCCGGGGAAGATCGTACGAGCAGTACTTC. The encoded protein is CASSESRGRSYEQYF.

Notes on this clone: This sample also contains other DNA sequences that code for the same CDR3. The rearrangement links TRBV28 to TRBJ1-3; D remains ambiguous. CDR1 and CDR2 (germline): MDHEN, SYDVKM. Between the trimmed V and J ends, which lost 3 bases and 3 bases, there was a span of 9 bases. CDR3 length: 14 residues. The CDR3 loop reads CASSFAGGGNTIYF. The CDR3 DNA reads TGTGCCAGCAGTTTCGCGGGTGGTGGAAACACCATATATTTT.

V and J are TRBV5-8 and TRBJ1-6; 10 bases match TRBD1. After removal of 5 bases from V and 7 bases from J, the junction contained 15 bases not matched to a gene. Per germline, CDR1 SGHTS and CDR2 YDEGEE. The CDR3 length is 18 residues. CDR3 loop: CASSFDRDRGSGNSPLHF. In DNA form, the CDR3 reads TGTGCCAGCAGTTTTGATCGGGACAGGGGATCGGGGAATTCACCCCTCCACTTT.

This clone appeared once. V gene TRBV4-1 combines with J gene TRBJ2-7; TRBD1 matches at 12 bases. The V and J ends lost 3 bases and 3 bases, in that order; junction bases with no gene match: 3. Germline lookup yields CDR1 MGHRA and CDR2 YSYEKL. This CDR3 has 15 residues. CDR3 loop: CASSHGDRGLYEQYF. CDR3 sequence (DNA): TGCGCCAGCAGCCACGGGGACAGGGGGCTCTACGAGCAGTACTTC.

This clone was detected a few times. V gene TRBV7-9 combines with J gene TRBJ1-5, with D maybe TRBD1 (5 bases). V dropped 1 base and J dropped 7 bases, with 11 bases sitting between them. CDR3 length: 14 residues. Per germline, CDR1 SEHNR and CDR2 FQNEAQ (reference sequence). The CDR3 coding sequence is TGTGCCAGCAGCTTAGAAGGGGAGGGGCAGCCCCAGCATTTT. This translates into CASSLEGEGQPQHF.

V is TRBV3-1 (or the pseudogene TRBV3-2) and J is TRBJ2-7, with TRBD1 matching over 8 bases. Germline CDR1 reads LGHDT; CDR2 reads YNNKEL (reference sequence). The CDR3 totals 12 residues. V shed 4 bases, J shed 6 bases, and the junction held 2 bases outside the gene matches. The CDR3: CASSRDRGEQYF. CDR3 nucleotides: TGTGCCAGCAGCCGCGACAGGGGCGAGCAGTACTTC.

The sample holds one count of this clone. V and J are TRBV12-3 or TRBV12-4 and TRBJ2-7; D is uncertain. V lost 4 bases and J lost 2, with 6 bases in between. The CDR3 is 12 amino acids. CDR3 bases: TGTGCCAGCAGTTCACTGACCTACGAGCAGTACTTC. It specifies CASSSLTYEQYF.

This chain links TRBV6-5 with TRBJ2-7; TRBD2 agrees at 11 bases. The germline CDR1 and CDR2 sequences are MNHEY and SVGAGI. This CDR3 is built from 15 residues. With V trimmed by 8 bases and J by 3 bases, 9 bases remained unmatched. In nucleotides, the CDR3 is TGTGCCAGCCTTGAAAGACTAGCGGGGATCTACGAGCAGTACTTC. It encodes CASLERLAGIYEQYF.

The rearrangement joins TRBV19 to TRBJ1-2; no definite D call. Germline loops: CDR1 LNHDA, CDR2 SQIVND (reference sequence). The CDR3 is made up of 14 amino acids. The V end lost 5 bases, the J end lost 4 bases, and 14 bases lay between the germline ends. The CDR3 loop is CASSERGRVYGYTF. CDR3 DNA sequence: TGTGCCAGTAGTGAAAGAGGGCGGGTCTATGGCTACACCTTC.

Comment on this clone: Compared with germline, one end of the junction differs, possibly owing to a read error. The genes are TRBV6-5 and TRBJ2-3; D unresolved. Germline V lookup: CDR1 MNHEY, CDR2 SVGAGI. The CDR3 loop spans 13 amino acids. The CDR3 loop reads CASSSQVTDAQYF. The CDR3 bases are TGTGCCAGCAGTTCCCAGGTCACAGATGCGCAGTATTTT.

The V call is TRBV2, the J call TRBJ1-2; possible D gene TRBD1, 6 bases. This CDR3 is built from 12 residues. Trimming took 4 bases from V and 5 from J, leaving 8 bases between them. From germline, CDR1 is SNHLY and CDR2 FYNNEI. The CDR3 DNA follows: TGTGCCAGCAGTGGAACAGGGTATGGCTACACCTTC. It translates to CASSGTGYGYTF.

The V gene is TRBV4-3, the J gene TRBJ1-4, with D possibly being TRBD1 (6 bases). Germline V gene data show CDR1 as LGHNA and CDR2 as YSLEER. The CDR3 is made up of 17 amino acids. V lost 1 base and J lost 7, with 19 bases in between. This CDR3 is CASSQGLSAQGSEKLFF. CDR3 DNA sequence: TGCGCCAGCAGCCAAGGATTGTCGGCACAGGGTTCTGAAAAACTGTTTTTT.

V is TRBV28 and J is TRBJ1-1; possible D gene TRBD1, 5 bases. This CDR3 contains 14 residues. Germline assignment: CDR1 MDHEN and CDR2 SYDVKM. The germline V and J ends were trimmed by 5 bases and 7 bases, with 17 bases remaining between them. DNA of the CDR3: TGTGCCAGCAGTCTCGAGGAGGGGCCAGGTGAAGCTTTCTTT. Translated, it gives CASSLEEGPGEAFF.